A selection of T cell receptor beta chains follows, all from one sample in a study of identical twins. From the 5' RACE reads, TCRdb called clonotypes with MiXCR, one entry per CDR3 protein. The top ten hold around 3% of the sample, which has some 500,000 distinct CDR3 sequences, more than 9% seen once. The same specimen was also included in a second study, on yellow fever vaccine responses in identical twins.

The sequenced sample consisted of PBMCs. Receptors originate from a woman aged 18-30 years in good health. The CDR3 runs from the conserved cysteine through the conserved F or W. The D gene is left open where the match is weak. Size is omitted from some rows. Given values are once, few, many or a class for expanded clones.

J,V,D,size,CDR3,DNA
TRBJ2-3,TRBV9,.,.,CASSSGGQTYPTDTQYF,TGTGCCAGCAGCTCAGGGGGGCAAACCTATCCCACAGATACGCAGTATTTT
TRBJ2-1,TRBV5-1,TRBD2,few,CASSLAAGGPVHEQFF,TGCGCCAGCAGCTTGGCCGCGGGGGGGCCGGTTCATGAGCAGTTCTTC
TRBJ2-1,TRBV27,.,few,CASSSPLASVHPYNEQFF,TGTGCCAGCAGTTCTCCCTTGGCTAGCGTCCATCCCTACAATGAGCAGTTCTTC
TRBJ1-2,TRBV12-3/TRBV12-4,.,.,CASSLAWGTRYTF,TGTGCCAGCAGTTTAGCATGGGGGACGCGCTACACCTTC
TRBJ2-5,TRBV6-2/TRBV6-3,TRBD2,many,CASRGLAEETQYF,TGTGCCAGCAGGGGACTAGCGGAAGAGACCCAGTACTTC
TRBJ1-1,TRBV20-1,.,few,CSARVGWSTEAFF,TGCAGTGCTAGGGTCGGATGGAGCACTGAAGCTTTCTTT
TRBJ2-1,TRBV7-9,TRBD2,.,CASSPRAGGVVNEQFF,TGTGCCAGCAGCCCTAGGGCGGGGGGGGTAGTCAATGAGCAGTTCTTC
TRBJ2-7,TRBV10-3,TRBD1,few,CAISVGDRSYEQYF,TGTGCCATCAGTGTTGGGGACAGATCCTACGAGCAGTACTTC
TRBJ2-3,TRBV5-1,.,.,CASTLGGPQDTQYF,TGCGCCAGCACCCTTGGGGGACCACAGGATACGCAGTATTTT
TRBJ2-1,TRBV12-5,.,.,CASGLVLGGAGDEQFF,TGTGCTAGTGGTTTGGTACTGGGGGGGGCGGGTGATGAGCAGTTCTTC
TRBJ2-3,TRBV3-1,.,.,CASSQDDYRGDTQYF,TGTGCCAGCAGCCAAGATGACTACCGAGGCGATACGCAGTATTTT
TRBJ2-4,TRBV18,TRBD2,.,CASSPFPTSGKNIQYF,TGTGCCAGCTCACCCTTCCCGACTAGCGGTAAAAACATTCAGTACTTC
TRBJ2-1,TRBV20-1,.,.,CSPSRRVYSEQFF,TGCAGTCCAAGCAGGAGGGTGTACAGTGAGCAGTTCTTC
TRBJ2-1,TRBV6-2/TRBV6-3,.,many,CASSYSVLGGPAGVNEQFF,TGTGCCAGCAGTTACTCTGTCTTAGGCGGTCCCGCAGGGGTGAATGAGCAGTTCTTC
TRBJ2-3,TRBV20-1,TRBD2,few,CSASPLAGVTDTQYF,TGCAGTGCTAGCCCGCTAGCGGGGGTCACAGATACGCAGTATTTT
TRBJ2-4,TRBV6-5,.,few,CASSYSGLEKAKNIQYF,TGTGCCAGCAGTTACTCTGGCTTAGAGAAGGCCAAAAACATTCAGTACTTC
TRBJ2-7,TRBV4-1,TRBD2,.,CASSEVLAGGSYEQYF,TGCGCCAGCAGCGAAGTTTTAGCGGGAGGTTCCTACGAGCAGTACTTC
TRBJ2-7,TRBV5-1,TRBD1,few,CASSMTGGKSYEQYF,TGCGCCAGCAGCATGACAGGGGGCAAATCCTACGAGCAGTACTTC